These T cell receptor beta chains were read from a single sample in a study of CD4+ T cells in melanoma. Sequencing was performed with immunoSEQ multiplex PCR; in TCRdb, only in-frame clones are kept and a portion is missing. The data hold 15,000 to 20,000 clones, with under 90% observed a single time. Sequencing used cells from a culture (not recorded whether cultured in vitro). The receptor set was obtained from a human donor with melanoma. CDR3s include the opening cysteine and the closing phenylalanine or tryptophan. A D gene is named only where the DNA matches it firmly. Part of the rows lack a size; the others show once, few, many or a class for expanded clones.

j_gene,v_gene,d_gene,abundance,CDR3aa,CDR3nt
TRBJ2-2,TRBV5-1,-,-,CASSHKNTGELFF,TGCGCCAGCAGCCATAAGAACACCGGGGAGCTGTTTTTT
TRBJ1-4,TRBV7-2,-,-,CASSLDWTSGEKLFF,TGTGCCAGCAGCTTAGATTGGACCTCTGGGGAAAAACTGTTTTTT
TRBJ2-3,TRBV5-1,-,-,CASSLGPGSPDTQYF,TGCGCCAGCAGCTTGGGCCCAGGATCACCGGATACGCAGTATTTT
TRBJ1-2,TRBV10-3,-,-,CAISEQQSYGYTF,TGTGCCATCAGTGAGCAACAGAGCTATGGCTACACCTTC
TRBJ1-4,TRBV5-1,TRBD1,-,CASSLSGRGEKLFF,TGCGCCAGCAGCTTGTCCGGCAGGGGGGAAAAACTGTTTTTT
TRBJ2-2,TRBV7-3,-,once,CASSLDGQSTGELFF,TGTGCCAGCAGCTTAGACGGACAGTCGACCGGGGAGCTGTTTTTT
TRBJ1-1,TRBV2,-,once,CASSVRGRRVEAFF,TGTGCCAGCAGTGTCAGGGGACGGAGGGTGGAAGCTTTCTTT
TRBJ2-5,TRBV9,-,-,CAGKRGGETQYF,TGTGCTGGCAAAAGGGGTGGAGAGACCCAGTACTTC
TRBJ2-3,TRBV6-1,-,-,CASRMGRATDTQYF,TGTGCCAGCAGAATGGGTAGGGCCACAGATACGCAGTATTTT
TRBJ2-4,TRBV25-1,TRBD1,once,CASSGTGANIQYF,TGTGCCAGCAGTGGGACAGGGGCGAACATTCAGTACTTC
TRBJ1-4,TRBV15,-,-,CATTTNGGDGEKLFF,TGTGCCACCACCACCAACGGCGGGGATGGTGAAAAACTGTTTTTT
TRBJ1-3,TRBV7-2,-,-,CASSAQATRSGNTIYF,TGTGCCAGCAGCGCGCAGGCTACCCGCTCTGGAAACACCATATATTTT
TRBJ2-1,TRBV7-9,-,-,CASSLTQRTYNEQFF,TGTGCCAGCAGCCTCACCCAACGGACGTACAATGAGCAGTTCTTC
TRBJ1-4,TRBV7-8,-,-,CASSPSGFGTVNEKLFF,TGTGCCAGCAGCCCGTCCGGCTTCGGGACGGTTAATGAAAAACTGTTTTTT
TRBJ1-3,TRBV19,-,-,CASSLGRVRNTIYF,TGTGCCAGTAGTCTGGGCAGGGTCAGGAACACCATATATTTT
TRBJ2-5,TRBV6-1,-,-,CASSEINLYETQYF,TGTGCCAGCAGTGAAATCAATCTGTATGAGACCCAGTACTTC
TRBJ1-1,TRBV12-5,-,few,CASGQRNTDAFF,TGTGCTAGTGGACAAAGGAACACTGACGCTTTCTTT
TRBJ1-6,TRBV4-1,-,-,CASSQGLRGKVNSPLHF,TGCGCCAGCAGCCAAGGTCTAAGAGGCAAGGTTAATTCACCCCTCCACTTT
TRBJ2-7,TRBV6-1,-,-,CASSESWSSYEQYF,TGTGCCAGCAGTGAAAGCTGGTCCTCCTACGAGCAGTACTTC
TRBJ2-6,TRBV6-5,-,few,CASSLSGPGANVLTF,TGTGCCAGCAGTTTATCGGGCCCTGGGGCCAACGTCCTGACTTTC
TRBJ1-3,TRBV30,-,-,CAWRERVNSGNTIYF,TGTGCCTGGAGGGAGCGGGTGAACTCTGGAAACACCATATATTTT
TRBJ2-7,TRBV18,-,once,CASSPPTGGYEQYF,TGTGCCAGCTCACCACCAACCGGGGGCTACGAGCAGTACTTC
TRBJ1-3,TRBV28,-,-,CASSLGGNSGNTIYF,TGTGCCAGCAGTTTAGGGGGAAACTCTGGAAACACCATATATTTT
TRBJ1-1,TRBV6-5,-,-,CASSYSWRSMNTEAFF,TGTGCCAGCAGTTACTCCTGGCGTTCCATGAACACTGAAGCTTTCTTT
TRBJ2-2,TRBV5-4,-,-,CASSLVAGGTGELFF,TGTGCCAGCAGCTTGGTTGCCGGGGGCACCGGGGAGCTGTTTTTT
TRBJ1-3,TRBV10-3,-,-,CATPVELGAGAQNTIYF,TGTGCCACCCCGGTAGAGTTGGGAGCCGGGGCCCAAAACACCATATATTTT
TRBJ2-5,TRBV2,-,-,CASSARSGETQYF,TGTGCCAGCAGTGCCCGTTCGGGGGAGACCCAGTACTTC
TRBJ1-6,TRBV19,TRBD1,-,CASSVDRVSPLHF,TGTGCCAGTAGTGTGGACAGGGTTTCACCCCTCCACTTT
TRBJ1-6,TRBV30,-,-,CAWSAPGQETNSPLHF,TGTGCCTGGAGTGCACCCGGGCAGGAAACCAATTCACCCCTCCACTTT
TRBJ2-6,TRBV5-8,-,-,CASSLRAGANVLTF,TGTGCCAGCAGCCTCAGGGCTGGGGCCAACGTCCTGACTTTC
TRBJ2-7,TRBV7-6,-,-,CASGLGTGGGYEQYF,TGTGCCAGCGGCCTCGGGACCGGGGGTGGCTACGAGCAGTACTTC
TRBJ2-1,TRBV11-2,-,-,CASSSVFGIRNEQFF,TGTGCCAGCAGCTCCGTTTTTGGGATTCGCAATGAGCAGTTCTTC
TRBJ2-1,TRBV11-2,-,few,CASSLLQNYEQFF,TGTGCCAGCAGCTTATTACAAAACTATGAGCAGTTCTTC
TRBJ2-3,TRBV5-1,-,-,CASSFRKGSTDTQYF,TGCGCCAGCAGCTTTCGAAAGGGTAGCACAGATACGCAGTATTTT
TRBJ2-6,TRBV30,TRBD1,-,CAWSEGAPYGANVLTF,TGTGCCTGGAGTGAGGGGGCGCCATATGGGGCCAACGTCCTGACTTTC
TRBJ1-4,TRBV30,-,-,CAWSDIGRNEKLFF,TGTGCCTGGAGTGATATTGGGAGGAATGAAAAACTGTTTTTT
TRBJ2-1,TRBV30,-,-,CAWSPRGTLQKKQFF,TGTGCCTGGAGTCCGAGGGGGACACTGCAAAAGAAGCAGTTCTTC
TRBJ1-6,TRBV9,-,-,CASSARQVSNSPLHF,TGTGCCAGCAGCGCAAGACAGGTCTCAAATTCACCCCTCCACTTT
TRBJ1-4,TRBV21-1,-,-,CASSKEQGVTNEKLFF,TGTGCCAGCAGCAAAGAACAGGGGGTTACGAATGAAAAACTGTTTTTT
TRBJ1-4,TRBV5-1,-,-,CASSLEGDGQKLFF,TGCGCCAGCAGCTTGGAAGGCGACGGTCAAAAACTGTTTTTT
TRBJ1-2,TRBV27,TRBD1,-,CASSRLQGVGYTF,TGTGCCAGCAGTCGGCTACAGGGGGTGGGCTACACCTTC
TRBJ2-7,TRBV19,TRBD2,few,CASSPYPGLAGGKTSYEQYF,TGTGCCAGTAGTCCATACCCCGGACTAGCGGGGGGAAAGACCTCCTACGAGCAGTACTTC
TRBJ2-4,TRBV6-6,-,-,CASSYGDIQYF,TGTGCCAGCAGTTACGGGGACATTCAGTACTTC
TRBJ1-1,TRBV6-1,-,-,CASHAFLGEAFF,TGTGCCAGCCACGCCTTTCTCGGTGAAGCTTTCTTT
TRBJ2-3,TRBV5-1,-,few,CASNRGGSTDTQYF,TGCGCCAGCAACCGAGGGGGTAGCACAGATACGCAGTATTTT
TRBJ2-2,TRBV7-8,TRBD2,few,CASSLGSGGTGELFF,TGTGCCAGCAGCTTAGGCTCGGGGGGCACCGGGGAGCTGTTTTTT
TRBJ2-2,TRBV11-2,TRBD2,-,CASSIAGSTGELFF,TGTGCCAGCAGCATAGCGGGGTCCACCGGGGAGCTGTTTTTT
TRBJ2-1,TRBV5-4,-,-,CASSFGGGISSYNEQFF,TGTGCCAGCAGCTTCGGAGGAGGGATCAGCTCCTACAATGAGCAGTTCTTC
TRBJ2-5,TRBV5-1,TRBD2,-,CASSVIGLAAGETQYF,TGCGCCAGCAGCGTGATCGGACTAGCAGCTGGAGAGACCCAGTACTTC
TRBJ1-1,TRBV5-6,-,-,CASSSILFSDRTKTEAFF,TGTGCCAGCAGCTCGATCTTATTCTCCGACAGGACTAAAACTGAAGCTTTCTTT
TRBJ2-1,TRBV5-1,-,-,CASSLIGGAVHEQFF,TGCGCCAGCAGCTTAATAGGGGGGGCCGTCCATGAGCAGTTCTTC
TRBJ2-1,TRBV10-3,TRBD1,-,CAISAQGKVNEQFF,TGTGCCATCAGTGCACAGGGGAAGGTGAATGAGCAGTTCTTC
TRBJ1-1,TRBV7-9,-,once,CASSPRAGEAEAFF,TGTGCCAGCAGCCCACGGGCGGGGGAGGCTGAAGCTTTCTTT
TRBJ1-3,TRBV6-5,-,-,CASSYGASGNTIYF,TGTGCCAGCAGTTACGGGGCTTCTGGAAACACCATATATTTT
TRBJ2-1,TRBV6-1,-,-,CASSWDRQSFF,TGTGCCAGCAGTTGGGACCGCCAATCGTTCTTC